The source of this TCR beta chain is a study of identical twins. This CDR3 contains 18 residues. Germline V CDR1 and CDR2: LNHNV, YYDKDF (reference sequence). J lost 2 bases, V lost 8 bases, and 17 bases had no gene match. TCRdb reprocessed the 5' RACE reads with MiXCR, giving one entry per CDR3 protein. Counted here are some 630,000 distinct CDR3 sequences, under 8.5% occurring once; the ten biggest clones make up over 1.5%. These same data were also listed under a study on yellow fever vaccine responses in identical twins.

The clonotype was recovered from a woman aged 18-29 years in good health. The V and J genes are TRBV15 and TRBJ2-3, with TRBD1 matching 9 bases. Sequencing was done on a sample of PBMCs. CDR3 loop: CATRKRQGVLGLTDTQYF. In DNA form, the CDR3 reads TGTGCCACCCGTAAGAGACAGGGGGTCCTTGGCCTCACAGATACGCAGTATTTT.